This entry features one T cell receptor beta chain sequence. Its antigen is not identified. Sequencing was performed with immunoSEQ multiplex PCR; in TCRdb, only in-frame clones are kept and a portion is missing. This sample yields 100,000 to 110,000 clones, of which 85% to 90% are seen a single time; approximately 15% belongs to the top ten. The sample is drawn from a study of T cell responses to AZD1222 COVID-19 vaccine. Study-wide results and limits: Just a handful of people given AZD1222 tested seropositive at baseline. Spike-specific TCR breadth rose after two AZD1222 doses, and depth rose as well. Spike regions recognized by vaccine-associated CD4 TCRs spanned the protein, led by 160-218 and 743-854. Every sample of the repertoires postdated the peak T cell response.

The CDR3 is made up of 14 amino acids. Per the germline V gene, CDR1 is MNHNS and CDR2 is SASEGT. Trimming took 0 bases from V and 8 from J, leaving 13 bases between them. The specimen was peripheral blood, collected on day 0 of AZD1222 vaccination. The clonotype comes from an adult in good health. The rearrangement joins TRBV6-1 to TRBJ1-2; D is perhaps TRBD1 (5 bases). This CDR3 is CASSEAGDRGGYTF. DNA for the CDR3: TGTGCCAGCAGTGAAGCCGGGGACCGGGGGGGCTACACCTTC.